The sequence of this T cell receptor (beta chain) was determined in a study of human T cells and chemical hapten exposure (dated by TCRdb to 2020 to 2023). Concerning the study at large: For sensitization, 2% DPC in acetone was applied to a roughly 2 cm by roughly 2 cm area of upper inner arm skin. The patient cohort, mostly female, included alopecia areata with under or over 50% scalp involvement, alopecia totalis and alopecia universalis. Libraries were combined into a pool for sequencing, and differences in TCR yield between samples came mainly from small differences in library volumes within the pool. In alopecia patients, the study followed how the peripheral blood TCR repertoire changed in vivo over primary and secondary sensitization to diphenylcyclopropenone (DPC), a hapten. Twenty-nine alopecia patients gave blood for TCR sequencing at one to four time points (pre-sensitization, 2, 6 and 24 weeks). Throughout the approximately 25-week study period, patients were also given weekly therapeutic DPC doses on the scalp. Patient blood was sampled pre-sensitization (week 0) and at 2, 6 and about 24 weeks after DPC sensitization. Patch tests used Finn chambers with 0.01% DPC on the upper back, scored after 6 days by International Contact Dermatitis Research Group standards.

Libraries were built with RACE. Sequencing instrument: NextSeq 500. During library preparation, unique molecular identifiers were attached to individual cDNA molecules so that TCRs could be counted quantitatively and reproducibly. For every blood RNA sample, sequencing covered both the TCR alpha and TCR beta chains. As for the original processing: The median number of TCRs per sample was over 85,000, ranging from roughly 23,224 to 700,000. The Decombinator software suite was used to annotate the V, J and CDR3 of the TCR reads. To make PS versus PT1 abundance plots, every sample was subsampled to the same number of TCRs (28,000). TCRs were defined as expanded if absent before sensitization and observed at least eight times at the 2-week time point. The public reads were run again by TCRdb, first through fastp at Q25 and then through MiXCR, and only productive beta chains were kept. Identical CDR3 proteins give one entry, which carries the most common genes and DNA. TCRdb assigned the V and J calls; the authors' analysis was not used. The table for this sample lists tens of thousands of distinct CDR3 sequences; roughly 8.8% of them were counted only once. The ten largest clones add up to more than 3% of the sample.

At least ten counts were recorded for this clonotype. This clone's antigen is unknown. The input lacks base qualities; no much larger clone sits a single base away. The V and J ends are trimmed by 5 bases and 5 bases, leaving 13 bases between them. Including the terminal cysteine and phenylalanine, the CDR3 comprises 13 residues. Just CDR3 DNA is preserved here, 39 bases in frame from base 1. Beyond this particular receptor, the publication reports: Compared with pre-sensitization or healthy control sets, expanded TCRs formed significantly more large CDR3 similarity clusters, which is consistent with antigen-driven responses. All patients had alopecia, a presumed autoimmune disease, so their immune response might differ from that of healthy individuals. Patch test score was positively correlated with the number of PT1 expanded TCRs, with significance at thresholds 8, 16 and 32 but not at 4. Repeated subsampling changed both the strength of the expansion versus patch-test correlation and the threshold at which that correlation became significant. DPC sensitization did not change how many TCRs were above 1 in 1000 frequency, and no evidence was found of alterations in global repertoire structure.

The time point tag for this specimen amounts to: pre-sensitization, week 0. The sample's treatment or condition label is to be understood as: therapeutic diphenylcyclopropenone sensitization with weekly scalp DPC. At every patch-test visit, the blood draw took place before the patch test was put on. To be eligible, patients had to be aged 18 to 70, diagnosed with alopecia and judged suitable for DPC therapy, while pregnant patients were excluded. Total RNA was extracted from unfractionated whole blood collected in Tempus Blood RNA tubes. The source was whole blood, collected in connection with sensitization to the hapten diphenylcyclopropenone (DPC). The TCR originated in a woman aged 40 to 49 with alopecia areata. Some clones in this sample may be carry-over from other donors' samples. The chain is made from TRBV12-3 or TRBV12-4 and TRBJ2-7; the best D guess is TRBD1, with 6 bases matching. The CDR3 region reads CASSIQGYDEQYF. The DNA reads TGTGCCAGCAGTATACAGGGATACGACGAGCAGTACTTC.